The 16 T cell receptor beta chains below all came from one sample that was sequenced in a study of cytomegalovirus exposure and HLA in healthy donors. It was with 60 Vbeta and 13 Jbeta primers that the PCR ran. The assay was immunoSEQ multiplex PCR, and TCRdb's table has in-frame clones only and misses some. The table lists hundreds of thousands of clones, about 81% of them singletons. Sequenced material: PBMCs. Receptors were obtained from a man aged 35 to 55 in good health and CMV-seropositive.

CDR3 loop: CASSLWLAGRSYEQYF. In DNA form, the CDR3 reads TGCGCCAGCAGCTTGTGGTTGGCAGGGCGCTCCTACGAGCAGTACTTC. The chain couples TRBV5-1 to TRBJ2-7; a possible D gene is TRBD1 (5 bases). Trimming removed 1 base at V and 0 bases at J, with 14 bases between. The CDR3 runs to 16 residues. The germline gives CDR1 SGHRS, CDR2 YFSETQ.

The gene calls are TRBV19 and TRBJ1-2, with D maybe TRBD1 (5 bases). Germline CDR1 is LNHDA and CDR2 is SQIVND (reference sequence). The V end lost 5 bases, the J end lost 1 base, and 17 bases lay between the germline ends. This CDR3 is 16 amino acids long. CDR3 nucleotides: TGTGCCAGTAGTGGGGGGACGGGCCTAGTTAACTATGGCTACACCTTC. Translated, it gives CASSGGTGLVNYGYTF.

The chain couples TRBV4-1 to TRBJ2-5, with D perhaps TRBD2 (5 bases). Germline-derived CDR1 and CDR2 are MGHRA and YSYEKL. The CDR3 loop spans 14 amino acids. Trimming shortened V by 1 base and J by 3 bases, and 9 bases separated the two germline ends. In DNA form, the CDR3 reads TGCGCCAGCAGCCAAGGACCGGGAAAAGAGACCCAGTACTTC. Residues: CASSQGPGKETQYF.

V gene TRBV7-9 combines with J gene TRBJ2-4; a weak D match, TRBD1 (5 bases). Germline values: CDR1 SEHNR, CDR2 FQNEAQ (reference sequence). V was trimmed by 5 bases and J by 3 bases, leaving 14 bases between them. The CDR3 has 15 residues. DNA for the CDR3: TGTGCCAGCAGCCCCCGCCAGGGAATCAAAAACATTCAGTACTTC. As protein: CASSPRQGIKNIQYF. Full variable domain (outside the CDR3, taken from reference TRBV7-9 and TRBJ2-4): DTGVSQNPRHKITKRGQNVTFRCDPISEHNRLYWYRQTLGQGPEFLTYFQNEAQLEKSRLLSDRFSAERPKGSFSTLEIQRTEQGDSAMYLCASSPRQGIKNIQYFGAGTRLSVL.

The CDR3 spells CAWSVNTENTEAFF. CDR3 bases: TGTGCCTGGAGTGTGAACACAGAGAACACTGAAGCTTTCTTT. The chain uses TRBV30 and TRBJ1-1, with D unclear. The V gene lost 0 bases and the J gene lost 1 base, with 9 bases spanning the gap. The V gene's germline CDR1 is GTSNPN and CDR2 SVGIG (reference sequence). The CDR3 sequence is 14 residues long.

V is TRBV9 and J is TRBJ2-2; TRBD1 is a possible D gene (5 bases). Per germline, CDR1 SGDLS and CDR2 YYNGEE. The CDR3 is 17 residues long. Trimming removed 1 base at V and 0 bases at J, with 13 bases between. CDR3 coding DNA: TGTGCCAGCAGCGTATCCACGACAGTAACGAACACCGGGGAGCTGTTTTTT. Protein: CASSVSTTVTNTGELFF. The full variable domain, in which reference TRBV9 and TRBJ2-2 provide the parts outside the CDR3, is DSGVTQTPKHLITATGQRVTLRCSPRSGDLSVYWYQQSLDQGLQFLIQYYNGEERAKGNILERFSAQQFPDLHSELNLSSLELGDSALYFCASSVSTTVTNTGELFFGEGSRLTVL.

V is TRBV18 and J is TRBJ2-2; the match to TRBD2 covers 14 bases. Germline CDR1 reads KGHSH; CDR2 reads LQKENI. This CDR3 region has 17 residues. V lost 2 bases to trimming and J lost 5 bases; unmatched junction nucleotides: 4. In DNA, the CDR3 is TGTGCCAGCTCACCAACCGGGACTAGCGGGAGTACCGGGGAGCTGTTTTTT. Amino acid sequence: CASSPTGTSGSTGELFF.

The table lists this clone with a count of one. The genes are TRBV9 and TRBJ2-1, with D tentatively TRBD2 (7 bases). V lost 4 bases, J lost 13 bases, and 18 bases lay in between. This CDR3 is built from 13 residues. Germline CDR1 reads SGDLS; CDR2 reads YYNGEE. The CDR3 bases are TGTGCCAGCAGCTCCTCCCCGGGGGGCCCACAGTTCTTC. This gives the protein CASSSSPGGPQFF.

The CDR3: CASGARGNGYEQYF. The CDR3 DNA is TGTGCCAGCGGGGCCCGGGGGAATGGGTACGAGCAGTACTTC. This rearrangement joins TRBV27 to TRBJ2-7; maybe TRBD2 (6 bases). The V end lost 8 bases, the J end lost 4 bases, and 18 bases lay between the germline ends. Germline CDR1 is MNHEY and CDR2 is SMNVEV (reference sequence). The CDR3 has 14 amino acids.

The chain combines TRBV5-1 with TRBJ2-3; 7 bases agree with TRBD2. The trim removed 1 base at V and 0 bases at J, leaving 11 bases unmatched. The CDR3 totals 18 residues. Germline values: CDR1 SGHRS, CDR2 YFSETQ. DNA for the CDR3: TGCGCCAGCAGCTTGTTGACTAACGGGAGGTCTAGCACAGATACGCAGTATTTT. Its protein product is CASSLLTNGRSSTDTQYF.

This rearrangement joins TRBV5-1 to TRBJ1-1; 9 bases are shared with TRBD1. Germline V gene sequence: CDR1 SGHRS, CDR2 YFSETQ. The CDR3 has 16 residues. V shed 0 bases and J 6 bases; nucleotides not matched to a gene: 9. In DNA, the CDR3 is TGCGCCAGCAGCTTGGCTTCCGGGACAGGGTTCCCTGAAGCTTTCTTT. Protein sequence: CASSLASGTGFPEAFF.

The gene calls are TRBV29-1 and TRBJ2-1, with a weak D call TRBD2 (5 bases). The CDR3 is 15 amino acids. From germline, CDR1 is SQVTM and CDR2 ANQGSEA. The V end was cut by 6 bases, the J end by 7 bases, with 22 bases between. The CDR3 sequence is CSVRAPPSSGNEQFF. CDR3 sequence (DNA): TGCAGCGTGAGGGCGCCCCCCAGCTCGGGGAATGAGCAGTTCTTC.

This clone was observed a few times. The chain combines TRBV5-6 with TRBJ1-4; D call uncertain. The CDR3 has 17 amino acids. The germline CDR1 and CDR2 sequences are SGHDT and YYEEEE. The ends were cut back, 2 bases at V and 0 bases at J, with 14 bases in the middle. For the CDR3, the DNA is TGTGCCAGCAGCTTCAAGGGCCGGGGAGCAACTAATGAAAAACTGTTTTTT. It codes for CASSFKGRGATNEKLFF.

V is TRBV5-4 and J is TRBJ1-1; a possible D gene is TRBD1 (5 bases). V dropped 1 base and J dropped 3 bases, with 10 bases sitting between them. Germline lookup yields CDR1 SGHNT and CDR2 YYREEE (reference sequence). CDR3 length: 14 amino acids. Here the CDR3 reads CASSLRGGDTEAFF. CDR3 bases: TGTGCCAGCAGCTTGAGGGGAGGTGACACTGAAGCTTTCTTT.

V usage is TRBV25-1 and J usage is TRBJ2-3; 9 positions match TRBD2. Per germline, CDR1 MGHDK and CDR2 SYGVNS. The V gene end was trimmed by 6 bases and the J gene end by 5 bases; junction bases not matched to a gene: 9. This CDR3 spans 15 amino acids. CDR3 sequence: CASSYSGSGRDTQYF. In DNA form, the CDR3 reads TGTGCCAGCAGCTATAGCGGGAGCGGAAGAGATACGCAGTATTTT.

V is TRBV9 and J is TRBJ1-1; 8 bases are a match to TRBD1. CDR1 is SGDLS, CDR2 YYNGEE, per germline. V shed 4 bases, J shed 7 bases, and the junction held 3 bases outside the gene matches. The CDR3 is made up of 12 amino acids. The CDR3 sequence is CASSLQGGEAFF. DNA of the CDR3: TGTGCCAGCAGCCTACAGGGGGGTGAAGCTTTCTTT.